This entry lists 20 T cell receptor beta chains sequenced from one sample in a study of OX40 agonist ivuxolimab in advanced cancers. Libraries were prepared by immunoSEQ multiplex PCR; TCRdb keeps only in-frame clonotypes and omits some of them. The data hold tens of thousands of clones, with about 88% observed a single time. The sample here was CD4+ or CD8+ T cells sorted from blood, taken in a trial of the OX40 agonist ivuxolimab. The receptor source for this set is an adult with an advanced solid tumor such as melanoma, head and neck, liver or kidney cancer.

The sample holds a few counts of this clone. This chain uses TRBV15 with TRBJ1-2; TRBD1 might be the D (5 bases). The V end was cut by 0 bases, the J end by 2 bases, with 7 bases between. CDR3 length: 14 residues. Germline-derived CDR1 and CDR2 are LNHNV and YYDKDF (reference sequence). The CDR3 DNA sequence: TGTGCCACCAGCAGAGAGGGACGGAACTATGGCTACACCTTC. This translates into CATSREGRNYGYTF.

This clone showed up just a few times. The CDR3 reads CASSIDRGEQYF. The CDR3, as DNA: TGTGCCAGTAGTATAGACCGGGGAGAGCAGTACTTC. The rearrangement uses TRBV19 and TRBJ2-7; D perhaps matches TRBD2 (5 bases). CDR3 length equals 12 residues. The V gene lost 0 bases and the J gene lost 7 bases, with 7 bases spanning the gap. In germline, CDR1 is LNHDA, CDR2 SQIVND (reference sequence).

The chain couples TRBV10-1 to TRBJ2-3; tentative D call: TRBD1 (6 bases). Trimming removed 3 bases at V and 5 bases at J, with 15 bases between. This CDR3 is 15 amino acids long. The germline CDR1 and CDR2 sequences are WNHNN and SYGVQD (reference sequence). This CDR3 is CASSEGQGTGDTQYF. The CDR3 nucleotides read TGCGCCAGCAGTGAAGGGCAGGGGACGGGAGATACGCAGTATTTT.

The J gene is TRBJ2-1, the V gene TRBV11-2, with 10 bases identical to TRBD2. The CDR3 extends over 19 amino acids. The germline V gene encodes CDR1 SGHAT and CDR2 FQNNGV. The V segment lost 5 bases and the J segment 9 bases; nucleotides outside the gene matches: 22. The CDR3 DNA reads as TGTGCCAGCAGCCCTAACCTCCTTAGCGGGAGGCCTTTTTCCAGTGAGCAGTTCTTC. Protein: CASSPNLLSGRPFSSEQFF.

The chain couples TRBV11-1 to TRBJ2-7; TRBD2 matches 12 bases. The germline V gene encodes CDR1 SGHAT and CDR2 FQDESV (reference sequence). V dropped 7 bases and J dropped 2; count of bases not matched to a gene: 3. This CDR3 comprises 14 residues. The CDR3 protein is CASNGLAGTYEQYF. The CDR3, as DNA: TGTGCCAGCAATGGACTAGCGGGAACCTACGAGCAGTACTTC.

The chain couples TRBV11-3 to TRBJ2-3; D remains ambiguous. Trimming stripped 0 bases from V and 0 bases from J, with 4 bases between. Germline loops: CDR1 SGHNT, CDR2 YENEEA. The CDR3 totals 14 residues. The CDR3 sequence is CASSLDTSTDTQYF. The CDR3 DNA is TGTGCCAGCAGCTTAGACACGAGCACAGATACGCAGTATTTT.

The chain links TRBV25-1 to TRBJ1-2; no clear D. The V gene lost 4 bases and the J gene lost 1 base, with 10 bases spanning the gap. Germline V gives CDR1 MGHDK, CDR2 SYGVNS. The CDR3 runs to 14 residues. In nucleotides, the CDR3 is TGTGCCAGCAGTGGGCCCCCAAGTAACTATGGCTACACCTTC. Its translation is CASSGPPSNYGYTF.

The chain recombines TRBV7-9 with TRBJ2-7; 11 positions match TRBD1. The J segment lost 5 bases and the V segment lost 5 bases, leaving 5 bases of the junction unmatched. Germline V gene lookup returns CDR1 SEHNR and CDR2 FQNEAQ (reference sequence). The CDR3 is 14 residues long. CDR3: CASSPDRGRHEQYF. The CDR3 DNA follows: TGTGCCAGCAGCCCGGACAGGGGGCGGCACGAGCAGTACTTC.

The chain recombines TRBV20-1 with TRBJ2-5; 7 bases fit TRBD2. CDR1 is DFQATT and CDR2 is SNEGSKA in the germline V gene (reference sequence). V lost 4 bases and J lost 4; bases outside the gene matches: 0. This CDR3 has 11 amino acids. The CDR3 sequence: CSAIAGETQYF. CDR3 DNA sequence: TGCAGTGCTATAGCGGGAGAGACCCAGTACTTC.

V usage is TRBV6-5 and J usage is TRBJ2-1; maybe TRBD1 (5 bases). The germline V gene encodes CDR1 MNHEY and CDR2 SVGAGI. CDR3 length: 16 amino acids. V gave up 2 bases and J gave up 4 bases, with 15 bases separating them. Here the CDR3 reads CASSYRAGAAYNEQFF. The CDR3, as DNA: TGTGCCAGCAGTTACCGTGCTGGGGCGGCTTACAATGAGCAGTTCTTC.

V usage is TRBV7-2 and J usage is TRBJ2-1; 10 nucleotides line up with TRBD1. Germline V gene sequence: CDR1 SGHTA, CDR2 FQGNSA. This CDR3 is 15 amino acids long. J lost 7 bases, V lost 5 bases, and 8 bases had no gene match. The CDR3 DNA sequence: TGTGCCAGCAGCCGTGACAGGGGGCGAACTAATGAGCAGTTCTTC. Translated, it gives CASSRDRGRTNEQFF. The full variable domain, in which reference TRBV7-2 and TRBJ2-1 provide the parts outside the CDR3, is GAGVSQSPSNKVTEKGKDVELRCDPISGHTALYWYRQSLGQGLEFLIYFQGNSAPDKSGLPSDRFSAERTGGSVSTLTIQRTQQEDSAVYLCASSRDRGRTNEQFFGPGTRLTVL.

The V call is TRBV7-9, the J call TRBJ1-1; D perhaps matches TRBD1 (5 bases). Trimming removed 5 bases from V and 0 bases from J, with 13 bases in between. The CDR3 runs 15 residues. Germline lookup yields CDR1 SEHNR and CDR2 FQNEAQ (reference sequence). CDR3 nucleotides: TGTGCCAGCAGCAAAAGGGGACTTATGAACACTGAAGCTTTCTTT. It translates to CASSKRGLMNTEAFF.

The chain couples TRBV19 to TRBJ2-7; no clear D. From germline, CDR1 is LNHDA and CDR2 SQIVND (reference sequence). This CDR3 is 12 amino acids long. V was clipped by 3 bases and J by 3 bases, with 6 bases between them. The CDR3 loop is CASSMSRYEQYF. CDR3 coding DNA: TGTGCCAGTAGTATGTCGCGCTACGAGCAGTACTTC.

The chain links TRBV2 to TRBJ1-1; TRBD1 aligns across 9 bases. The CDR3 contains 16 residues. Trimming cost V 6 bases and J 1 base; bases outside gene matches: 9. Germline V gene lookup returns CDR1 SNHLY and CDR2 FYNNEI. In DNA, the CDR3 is TGTGCCAGCAGCTTGGGACAGGGAAAAGGGAACACTGAAGCTTTCTTT. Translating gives CASSLGQGKGNTEAFF.

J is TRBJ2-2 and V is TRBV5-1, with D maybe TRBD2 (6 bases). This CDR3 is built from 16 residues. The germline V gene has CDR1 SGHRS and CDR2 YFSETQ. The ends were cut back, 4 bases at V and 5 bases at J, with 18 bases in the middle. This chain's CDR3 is CASSPGGQRSTGELFF. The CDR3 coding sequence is TGCGCCAGCAGCCCTGGAGGGCAACGATCAACCGGGGAGCTGTTTTTT.

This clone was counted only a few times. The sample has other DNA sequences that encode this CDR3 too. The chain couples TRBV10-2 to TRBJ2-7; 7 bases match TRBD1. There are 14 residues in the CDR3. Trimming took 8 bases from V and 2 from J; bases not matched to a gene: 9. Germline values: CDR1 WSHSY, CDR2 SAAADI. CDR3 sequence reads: CASAQGKGTYEQYF. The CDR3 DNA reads TGCGCCAGCGCACAGGGGAAGGGTACCTACGAGCAGTACTTC.

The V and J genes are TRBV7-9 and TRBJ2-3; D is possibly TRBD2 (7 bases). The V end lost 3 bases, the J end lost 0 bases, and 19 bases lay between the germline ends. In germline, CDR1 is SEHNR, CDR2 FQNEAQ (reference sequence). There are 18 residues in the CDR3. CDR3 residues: CASSLGGPSHFSTDTQYF. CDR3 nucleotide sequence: TGTGCCAGCAGCTTGGGGGGGCCTTCTCATTTTAGCACAGATACGCAGTATTTT.

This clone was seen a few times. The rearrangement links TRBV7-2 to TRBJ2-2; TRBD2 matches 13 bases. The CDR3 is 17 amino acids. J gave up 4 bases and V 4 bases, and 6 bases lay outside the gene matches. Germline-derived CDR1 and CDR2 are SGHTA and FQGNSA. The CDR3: CASSSPGLAGVTGELFF. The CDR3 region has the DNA TGTGCCAGCAGCTCCCCTGGACTAGCGGGAGTCACCGGGGAGCTGTTTTTT.

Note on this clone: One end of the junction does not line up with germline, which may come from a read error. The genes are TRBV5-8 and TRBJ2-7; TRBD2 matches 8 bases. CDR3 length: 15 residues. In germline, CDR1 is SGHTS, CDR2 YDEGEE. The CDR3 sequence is CANSLDTSGLYEQYF. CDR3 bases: TGTGCCAACAGCTTGGATACTAGCGGCCTCTACGAGCAGTACTTC.

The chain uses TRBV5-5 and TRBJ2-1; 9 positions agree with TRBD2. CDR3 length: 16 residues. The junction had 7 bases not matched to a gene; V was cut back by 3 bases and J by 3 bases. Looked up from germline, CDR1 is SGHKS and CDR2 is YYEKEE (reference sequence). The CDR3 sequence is CASSSTKTSGYNEQFF. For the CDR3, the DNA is TGTGCCAGCAGCTCGACAAAGACTAGCGGCTACAATGAGCAGTTCTTC. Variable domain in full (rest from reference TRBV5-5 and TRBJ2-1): DAGVTQSPTHLIKTRGQQVTLRCSPISGHKSVSWYQQVLGQGPQFIFQYYEKEERGRGNFPDRFSARQFPNYSSELNVNALLLGDSALYLCASSSTKTSGYNEQFFGPGTRLTVL.